The 29 T cell receptor beta chains below all came from one sample that was sequenced in a study of T cell responses to AZD1222 COVID-19 vaccine. Sequenced by immunoSEQ multiplex PCR; TCRdb stores in-frame clones only, minus some. In the table there are 90,000 or so clones, approximately 91% of which are singletons. The input for sequencing was peripheral blood, taken 28 days after the second AZD1222 dose. Receptors originate from an adult who received the AZD1222 COVID-19 vaccine.

Points on this clone: The same CDR3 also results from other DNA sequences found in this sample. The chain joins TRBV3-1 (or the pseudogene TRBV3-2) to TRBJ2-2; TRBD2 aligns across 7 bases. CDR1 and CDR2 from the germline V gene are LGHDT and YNNKEL (reference sequence). This CDR3 is built from 15 residues. The ends lost 0 bases at V and 3 bases at J; junction bases unmatched: 1. The CDR3: CASSQERGYTGELFF. The CDR3 nucleotides read TGTGCCAGCAGCCAAGAGCGGGGGTACACCGGGGAGCTGTTTTTT.

The chain has TRBV29-1 and TRBJ1-2; unclear D gene. The V gene lost 8 bases and the J gene lost 6 bases, with 7 bases spanning the gap. This CDR3 region has 9 residues. Germline loops: CDR1 SQVTM, CDR2 ANQGSEA. The CDR3 is CSPRNGYTF. The CDR3 bases are TGCAGCCCAAGGAATGGCTACACCTTC. Full variable domain (missing parts from reference TRBV29-1 and TRBJ1-2): SAVISQKPSRDICQRGTSLTIQCQVDSQVTMMFWYRQQPGQSLTLIATANQGSEATYESGFVIDKFPISRPNLTFSTLTVSNMSPEDSSIYLCSPRNGYTFGSGTRLTVV.

The chain recombines TRBV5-1 with TRBJ2-5; 10 bases agree with TRBD2. Per the germline V gene, CDR1 is SGHRS and CDR2 is YFSETQ. The J segment lost 5 bases and the V segment lost 4 bases, leaving 8 bases of the junction unmatched. This CDR3 spans 15 amino acids. The DNA of the CDR3 is TGCGCCAGCAGCAGTAGCGGGGGGTCCAGTGAGACCCAGTACTTC. It yields the protein CASSSSGGSSETQYF. The full variable domain, completed using reference TRBV5-1 and TRBJ2-5, is KAGVTQTPRYLIKTRGQQVTLSCSPISGHRSVSWYQQTPGQGLQFLFEYFSETQRNKGNFPGRFSGRQFSNSRSEMNVSTLELGDSALYLCASSSSGGSSETQYFGPGTRLLVL.

The chain is built from TRBV5-6 and TRBJ1-4; TRBD1 is a possible D gene (6 bases). The germline V gene has CDR1 SGHDT and CDR2 YYEEEE. Trimming left V 4 bases short and J 6 bases short, with 13 bases between. The CDR3 loop spans 14 amino acids. For the CDR3, the DNA is TGTGCCAGCAGCCACAGGGTAGGATATGAAAAACTGTTTTTT. It specifies CASSHRVGYEKLFF.

DNA for the CDR3: TGTGCGGCGAGGGTAGAAAACACTGAAGCTTTCTTT. This translates into CAARVENTEAFF. The rearrangement uses TRBV18 and TRBJ1-1; D gene uncertain. This CDR3 is built from 12 residues. Germline CDR1 KGHSH, CDR2 LQKENI.

The J gene is TRBJ1-1, the V gene TRBV28; D is undetermined. The length of the CDR3 is 14 residues. Germline CDR1 MDHEN, CDR2 SYDVKM. Trimming stripped 5 bases from V and 9 bases from J, with 19 bases between. The DNA for the CDR3 is TGTGCCAGCAGTCCCGACAAATCCTATTTTAAAGCTTTCTTT. The encoded protein is CASSPDKSYFKAFF.

This sequence joins TRBV7-9 and TRBJ1-2; D unclear. Per the germline V gene, CDR1 is SEHNR and CDR2 is FQNEAQ (reference sequence). The CDR3 loop spans 19 amino acids. Between the trimmed V and J ends, which lost 2 bases and 5 bases, there was a span of 27 bases. The CDR3 bases are TGTGCCAGCAGCTTAATCGGTTCATATTTTACAACTGATAAGTATGGCTACACCTTC. Its translation: CASSLIGSYFTTDKYGYTF.

This chain links TRBV29-1 with TRBJ1-1, with D tentatively TRBD1 (6 bases). CDR3 length: 14 amino acids. Germline CDR1 reads SQVTM; CDR2 reads ANQGSEA. Trimming stripped 4 bases from V and 6 bases from J, with 18 bases between. CDR3 sequence (DNA): TGCAGCGTTGGGGGGGCAGAAAGGCCCGCTGAAGCTTTCTTT. This translates into CSVGGAERPAEAFF.

This chain connects TRBV21-1 to TRBJ2-1; the table's D call, TRBD2, has no DNA check behind it. TRBV21-1 is flagged as a pseudogene. The CDR3 has 15 residues. The CDR3 nucleotides read TGTGCCAGCAGCACCCGACTAGCGGGTGACAATGAGCAGTTCTTC. Translated: CASSTRLAGDNEQFF.

The chain employs TRBV19 and TRBJ1-1, with D possibly matching TRBD1 (6 bases). CDR3 length: 17 amino acids. Germline V gene lookup returns CDR1 LNHDA and CDR2 SQIVND (reference sequence). V dropped 3 bases and J dropped 7 bases, with 24 bases sitting between them. The CDR3 region is CASSITTGAHARVEAFF. CDR3 nucleotides: TGTGCCAGTAGTATTACCACGGGGGCCCACGCGAGGGTTGAAGCTTTCTTT.

The chain links TRBV19 to TRBJ1-1; weak D call: TRBD1 (5 bases). V gave up 3 bases and J gave up 1 base, with 21 bases separating them. Per germline, CDR1 LNHDA and CDR2 SQIVND (reference sequence). The CDR3 spans 18 residues. The CDR3 DNA reads as TGTGCCAGTAGTATCGGGGGGTCTGTTGGTACTGGGAACACTGAAGCTTTCTTT. Translation gives CASSIGGSVGTGNTEAFF.

V is TRBV7-3 and J is TRBJ1-2; TRBD1 might be the D (5 bases). The CDR3 covers 13 residues. Germline assignment: CDR1 SGHTA and CDR2 FQGTGA. V was shortened by 2 bases and J by 6 bases, with 10 bases between the two germline ends. The CDR3 here is CASSLEGPHGYTF. The CDR3 DNA reads TGTGCCAGCAGCTTAGAGGGGCCCCATGGCTACACCTTC.

The chain uses TRBV7-9 and TRBJ1-1; no clear D. V lost 5 bases and J lost 2, with 6 bases in between. The CDR3 sequence is 12 residues long. CDR1 SEHNR and CDR2 FQNEAQ come from the germline V gene (reference sequence). The CDR3 is CASSQSNTEAFF. The CDR3 DNA reads as TGTGCCAGCAGCCAATCCAACACTGAAGCTTTCTTT.

This chain uses TRBV4-1 with TRBJ1-5, with a possible D match to TRBD1 (6 bases). The CDR3 runs 16 residues. Trimming pared 4 bases from V and 2 bases from J, leaving 15 bases between. Per the germline V gene, CDR1 is MGHRA and CDR2 is YSYEKL. The CDR3 reads CASSLGPRGGNQPQHF. The CDR3 DNA follows: TGCGCCAGCAGCCTCGGTCCAAGGGGGGGCAATCAGCCCCAGCATTTT.

This clone was seen once. The chain is built from TRBV19 and TRBJ1-5, with D tentatively TRBD1 (6 bases). The CDR3 loop spans 16 amino acids. V was clipped by 3 bases and J by 2 bases, with 14 bases between them. Germline CDR1 is LNHDA and CDR2 is SQIVND (reference sequence). CDR3 sequence (DNA): TGTGCCAGTAGTATTTTAGGGGGGACGGGCAATCAGCCCCAGCATTTT. This sequence encodes CASSILGGTGNQPQHF.

The V and J genes are TRBV14 and TRBJ1-2, with D perhaps TRBD1 (5 bases). The germline V gene has CDR1 SGHDN and CDR2 FVKESK. The CDR3 consists of 12 residues. The V gene lost 1 base and the J gene lost 8 bases, with 8 bases spanning the gap. As DNA, the CDR3 is TGTGCCAGCAGCCAAGGGGGGGTCGGCTACACCTTC. Its protein is CASSQGGVGYTF.

The J gene is TRBJ1-1, the V gene TRBV6-1; 10 nucleotides align to TRBD1. Germline CDR1 is MNHNS and CDR2 is SASEGT. There are 17 residues in the CDR3. Trimming took 2 bases from V and 1 from J; bases not matched to a gene: 7. DNA of the CDR3: TGTGCCAGCAGTGAATACGGACAGGGGGTATGGAACACTGAAGCTTTCTTT. Its protein is CASSEYGQGVWNTEAFF.

The chain joins TRBV18 to TRBJ1-4, with D unresolved. The V gene lost 6 bases and the J gene lost 8 bases, with 7 bases spanning the gap. The CDR3 totals 11 residues. The germline V gene has CDR1 KGHSH and CDR2 LQKENI. Written as DNA, the CDR3 is TGTGCCAGCTCTCAACAGGAAAAACTGTTTTTT. Translating it yields CASSQQEKLFF.

The rearrangement links TRBV7-3 to TRBJ2-5, with 8 bases identical to TRBD2. CDR3 length: 16 residues. Germline CDR1 is SGHTA and CDR2 is FQGTGA. The V segment lost 5 bases and the J segment 1 base; nucleotides outside the gene matches: 9. The CDR3 region has the DNA TGTGCCAGCAGCGACTCCCCAACTAGCGGCCAAGAGACCCAGTACTTC. Amino acid sequence: CASSDSPTSGQETQYF.

The chain joins TRBV30 to TRBJ2-1; D gene unclear. CDR1 and CDR2 from the germline V gene are GTSNPN and SVGIG (reference sequence). CDR3 length equals 12 residues. Trimming shortened V by 2 bases and J by 9 bases, and 11 bases separated the two germline ends. This CDR3 reads CAWSPNTGEQFF. Written as DNA, the CDR3 is TGTGCCTGGAGTCCCAACACGGGTGAGCAGTTCTTC.

The J gene is TRBJ2-7, the V gene TRBV30; no reliable D call. CDR1 and CDR2 from the germline V gene are GTSNPN and SVGIG (reference sequence). This CDR3 has 13 amino acids. Trimming stripped 3 bases from V and 5 bases from J, with 14 bases between. The CDR3 nucleotides are TGTGCCTGGAGCCCTGAGCTACCCCACGAGCAGTACTTC. Translated, it gives CAWSPELPHEQYF.

This clone is a singleton in its sample. The chain combines TRBV7-9 with TRBJ2-1; 7 bases map to TRBD1. CDR3 size: 15 residues. CDR1 is SEHNR and CDR2 is FQNEAQ in the germline V gene (reference sequence). Unmatched junction bases numbered 12, after V lost 5 bases and J lost 8 bases. CDR3 coding DNA: TGTGCCAGCAGCGTGGACAGGATAAGGGTCGATGAGCAGTTCTTC. The encoded protein is CASSVDRIRVDEQFF.

This chain connects TRBV20-1 to TRBJ1-2, with D uncertain. V was clipped by 2 bases and J by 7 bases, with 8 bases between them. The CDR3 extends over 11 amino acids. In germline, CDR1 is DFQATT, CDR2 SNEGSKA (reference sequence). CDR3 in amino acids: CSARYLGGYTF. The CDR3 DNA follows: TGCAGTGCTAGATACTTGGGTGGCTACACCTTC.

V and J are TRBV7-9 and TRBJ2-5; the D is unclear. Deletions cut 4 bases from V and 5 bases from J, with 11 bases between. The CDR3 consists of 13 residues. Looked up from germline, CDR1 is SEHNR and CDR2 is FQNEAQ (reference sequence). The CDR3 reads CASSSDPFETQYF. As DNA, the CDR3 is TGTGCCAGCAGCTCGGACCCTTTCGAGACCCAGTACTTC.

The chain links TRBV19 to TRBJ1-6, with D perhaps TRBD1 (5 bases). The CDR3 extends over 14 amino acids. In germline, CDR1 is LNHDA, CDR2 SQIVND (reference sequence). With 5 bases removed from V and 9 bases from J, the gap between germline ends came to 14 bases. CDR3 DNA: TGTGCCAGTAGTCCCACCAGGGCTCTTTCACCCCTCCACTTT. This codes for CASSPTRALSPLHF.

This rearrangement joins TRBV7-2 to TRBJ2-7; D gene ambiguous. CDR1 is SGHTA and CDR2 is FQGNSA in the germline V gene. V shed 6 bases and J shed 9 bases, with 18 bases lying between them. The CDR3 runs to 13 residues. For the CDR3, the DNA is TGTGCCAGCAGTCCGGCGGCGGAGTCGAGGCAGTACTTC. This codes for CASSPAAESRQYF.

The chain employs TRBV19 and TRBJ2-7; D unclear. Trimming stripped 8 bases from V and 1 base from J, with 3 bases between. Per the germline V gene, CDR1 is LNHDA and CDR2 is SQIVND (reference sequence). There are 10 residues in the CDR3. The CDR3 sequence is CASRSYEQYF. In DNA, the CDR3 is TGTGCCAGTCGATCCTACGAGCAGTACTTC. The variable domain in full, completed from reference TRBV19 and TRBJ2-7, reads DGGITQSPKYLFRKEGQNVTLSCEQNLNHDAMYWYRQDPGQGLRLIYYSQIVNDFQKGDIAEGYSVSREKKESFPLTVTSAQKNPTAFYLCASRSYEQYFGPGTRLTVT.

V is TRBV5-4 and J is TRBJ1-1; 9 bases agree with TRBD1. The trim removed 4 bases at V and 7 bases at J, leaving 17 bases unmatched. The CDR3 is 17 residues long. Germline lookup yields CDR1 SGHNT and CDR2 YYREEE (reference sequence). This chain's CDR3 is CASSAAAGTGIYGEAFF. DNA for the CDR3: TGTGCCAGCAGCGCCGCCGCCGGGACAGGGATCTATGGTGAAGCTTTCTTT.

The rearrangement joins TRBV19 to TRBJ2-1; 9 positions agree with TRBD1. The ends lost 8 bases at V and 8 bases at J; junction bases unmatched: 10. Germline CDR1 is LNHDA and CDR2 is SQIVND (reference sequence). The CDR3 loop spans 14 amino acids. This chain's CDR3 is CASSGTGSGYEQFF. The CDR3 coding sequence is TGTGCCAGTTCCGGGACAGGGTCTGGTTATGAGCAGTTCTTC. Together with reference TRBV19 and TRBJ2-1, the CDR3 gives the full variable domain: DGGITQSPKYLFRKEGQNVTLSCEQNLNHDAMYWYRQDPGQGLRLIYYSQIVNDFQKGDIAEGYSVSREKKESFPLTVTSAQKNPTAFYLCASSGTGSGYEQFFGPGTRLTVL.